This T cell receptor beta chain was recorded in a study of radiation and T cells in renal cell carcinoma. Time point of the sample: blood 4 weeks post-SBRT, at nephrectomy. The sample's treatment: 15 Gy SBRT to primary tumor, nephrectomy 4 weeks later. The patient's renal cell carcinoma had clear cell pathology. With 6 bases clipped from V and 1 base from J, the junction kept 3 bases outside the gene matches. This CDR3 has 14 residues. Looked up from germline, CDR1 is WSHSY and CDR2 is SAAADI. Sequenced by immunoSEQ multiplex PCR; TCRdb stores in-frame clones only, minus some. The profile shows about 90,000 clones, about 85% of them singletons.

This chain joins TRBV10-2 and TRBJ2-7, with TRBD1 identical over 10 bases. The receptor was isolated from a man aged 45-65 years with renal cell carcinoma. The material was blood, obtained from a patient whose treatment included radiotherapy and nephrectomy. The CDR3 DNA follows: TGCGCCAGCAGACCGGGACAGGGGTCCTACGAGCAGTACTTC. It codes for CASRPGQGSYEQYF.